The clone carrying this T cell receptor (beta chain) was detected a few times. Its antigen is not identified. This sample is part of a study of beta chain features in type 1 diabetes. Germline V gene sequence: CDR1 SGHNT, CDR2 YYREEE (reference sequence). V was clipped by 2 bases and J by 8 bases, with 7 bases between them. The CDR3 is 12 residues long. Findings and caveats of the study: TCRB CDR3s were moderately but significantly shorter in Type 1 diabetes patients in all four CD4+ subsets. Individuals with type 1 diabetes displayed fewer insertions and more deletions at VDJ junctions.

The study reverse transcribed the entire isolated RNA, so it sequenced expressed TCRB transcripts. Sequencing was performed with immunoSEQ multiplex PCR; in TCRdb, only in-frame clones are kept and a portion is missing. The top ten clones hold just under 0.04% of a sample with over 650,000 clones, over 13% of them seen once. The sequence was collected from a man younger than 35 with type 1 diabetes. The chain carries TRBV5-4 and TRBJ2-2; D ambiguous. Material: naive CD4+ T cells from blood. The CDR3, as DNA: TGTGCCAGCAGCTTTGACCGGGGGGAGCTGTTTTTT. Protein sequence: CASSFDRGELFF.